The T cell receptor beta chain described here comes from a study of T-cell reconstitution after alpha-beta-depleted transplantation in children (dated by TCRdb to the mid-2010s). About the investigation overall: The study quantitatively tracked T-cell immune reconstitution after TCRalphabeta/CD19-depleted allogeneic hematopoietic cell transplantation in children using TCR repertoire profiling. Overall results and qualifications from the work: In some patients, high TCRbeta diversity at day 60 was attributed to recipient T cells and intrathymic progenitors that had survived conditioning. The apparently early alphabetaT-cell count recovery about two months after transplant was reportedly dependent on only several hundred rapidly expanded clones derived from non-depleted graft cells. Hyperexpanded clone frequencies declined over subsequent months; after one year, T-cell counts and TCRbeta diversity were mostly attributed to newly produced T cells.

This clonotype was recorded at least ten times. The target of this receptor is not known. Per-nucleotide qualities are absent, and no much larger clonotype sits a single base away. The sample's treatment or condition label is to be understood as: allogeneic hematopoietic cell transplantation with graft depleted of TCRalphabeta T cells and CD19 B cells. The children who served as transplant recipients had been given grafts of TCRalphabeta/CD19-depleted allogeneic hematopoietic cells. The method was PCR. Sequenced using an Illumina HiSeq 2500. Molecular barcoding was employed in the preparation of TCR libraries, with unique molecular identifiers being used to normalize TCRbeta repertoire quantification. TCRdb reprocessing: public reads trimmed at Q25 with fastp, clones called with MiXCR, in-frame beta chains kept. All rows with the same CDR3 protein become a single entry with the most common DNA and genes. The sample yields under 850,000 distinct CDR3 sequences; around 13% were counted once. 0.79% of the sample lies in the top ten.

The CDR3, cysteine through phenylalanine, is 16 amino acids long. Of the read, only the CDR3 DNA is kept; its 48 bases are in frame from base 1. Reading the germline V gene (reference sequence) gives CDR1 DFQATT and CDR2 SNEGSKA. The V end gives up 3 bases and the J end 2 bases, leaving 9 bases in the junction not matched to a gene. This receptor chain uses TRBV20-1 and TRBJ2-3, with 9 bases in between that match TRBD2. The input for sequencing was PBMCs, taken before TCRalphabeta/CD19-depleted stem cell transplant. The TCR originated in a girl aged 2 to 10 with congenital amegakaryocytic thrombocytopenia, due to receive a stem cell transplant. The base sequence is TGCAGTGCTAGGACCTTAGCGGGAGCCCTCACAGATACGCAGTATTTT. Translated, it reads CSARTLAGALTDTQYF.